These 27 T cell receptor beta chains were sequenced from one sample in a study of PD-1 blockade in classical Hodgkin lymphoma. All trial patients relapsed after autologous stem cell transplantation. Sequencing used immunoSEQ multiplex PCR; TCRdb keeps in-frame clones, though not all of them. The sample shows approximately 160,000 clones, 78% of them seen only once. The starting material was peripheral blood mononuclear cells (PBMCs), obtained before the second cycle of nivolumab. The source is a human donor with classical Hodgkin lymphoma.

The chain couples TRBV25-1 to TRBJ1-2; no clear D. The CDR3 runs 13 residues. Germline loops: CDR1 MGHDK, CDR2 SYGVNS. Trimming removed 4 bases from V and 4 bases from J, with 10 bases in between. This CDR3 is CASSARQVYGYTF. The CDR3 DNA reads TGTGCCAGCAGTGCCCGGCAGGTCTATGGCTACACCTTC.

This clone was seen only once. The V and J genes are TRBV7-2 and TRBJ1-3; D call uncertain. Germline loops: CDR1 SGHTA, CDR2 FQGNSA. The CDR3 length is 11 residues. V was pared by 5 bases and J by 6 bases, with 5 bases between. The CDR3 protein is CASSVLNTIYF. In DNA, the CDR3 is TGTGCCAGCAGCGTTCTAAACACCATATATTTT.

In this sample, this clone turned up a few times. The chain recombines TRBV18 with TRBJ1-1; possible D gene TRBD1, 5 bases. V dropped 3 bases and J dropped 6 bases, with 11 bases sitting between them. The CDR3 extends over 13 amino acids. Germline-derived CDR1 and CDR2 are KGHSH and LQKENI. The CDR3 loop reads CASSPGPGAEAFF. The CDR3 DNA is TGTGCCAGCTCACCGGGACCGGGGGCTGAAGCTTTCTTT.

Turning to this clone: At one end, the junction sequence differs from germline, possibly due to a read error. V and J are TRBV18 and TRBJ2-3, with 10 bases that match TRBD2. The CDR3 loop spans 15 amino acids. The germline gives CDR1 KGHSH, CDR2 LQKENI. CDR3 coding DNA: TGTGCCAGCCGCCCGCCTAGCGGGAGCATAGATACGCAGTATTTT. It translates to CASRPPSGSIDTQYF. The whole variable domain, filled in from reference TRBV18 and TRBJ2-3, reads NAGVMQNPRHLVRRRGQEARLRCSPMKGHSHVYWYRQLPEEGLKFMVYLQKENIIDESGMPKERFSAEFPKEGPSILRIQQVVRGDSAAYFCASRPPSGSIDTQYFGPGTRLTVL.

The rearrangement joins TRBV7-9 to TRBJ1-3; D is undetermined. Trimming stripped 1 base from V and 5 bases from J, with 6 bases between. The CDR3 is made up of 13 amino acids. Germline CDR1 is SEHNR and CDR2 is FQNEAQ (reference sequence). In DNA, the CDR3 is TGTGCCAGCAGCTTAGACGGCCGAAACACCATATATTTT. This encodes CASSLDGRNTIYF.

The chain combines TRBV7-9 with TRBJ2-5; maybe TRBD1 (6 bases). V gave up 5 bases and J gave up 2 bases, with 18 bases separating them. The CDR3 sequence is 16 residues long. From germline, CDR1 is SEHNR and CDR2 FQNEAQ (reference sequence). The CDR3 DNA sequence: TGTGCCAGCAGCCGCCAAGGGGGTGGAGTACAAGAGACCCAGTACTTC. Protein product: CASSRQGGGVQETQYF. The full variable domain, rest sourced from reference TRBV7-9 and TRBJ2-5, is DTGVSQNPRHKITKRGQNVTFRCDPISEHNRLYWYRQTLGQGPEFLTYFQNEAQLEKSRLLSDRFSAERPKGSFSTLEIQRTEQGDSAMYLCASSRQGGGVQETQYFGPGTRLLVL.

The chain is built from TRBV6-6 and TRBJ2-1; 8 bases line up with TRBD1. The V and J ends lost 11 bases and 9 bases, in that order; junction bases with no gene match: 6. Germline assignment: CDR1 MNHNY and CDR2 SVGAGI (reference sequence). The CDR3 covers 11 residues. The CDR3 region has the DNA TGTGCCTGCCAGGGGGCCAGTGAGCAGTTCTTC. Protein product: CACQGASEQFF.

The V gene is TRBV11-1, the J gene TRBJ2-5; the match to TRBD2 covers 12 bases. V trimming: 6 bases; J trimming: 6 bases; junction bases outside the gene matches: 5. From germline, CDR1 is SGHAT and CDR2 FQDESV (reference sequence). The CDR3 runs 14 residues. The CDR3 nucleotides read TGTGCCAGCAGACCGACTAGCGGGAGACAGACCCAGTACTTC. It codes for CASRPTSGRQTQYF.

This chain links TRBV6-6 with TRBJ1-1; possible D gene TRBD1, 5 bases. The length of the CDR3 is 14 residues. Germline CDR1 is MNHNY and CDR2 is SVGAGI (reference sequence). Trimming took 4 bases from V and 10 from J, leaving 19 bases between them. The CDR3: CASSSRAPGNGAFF. The CDR3 region has the DNA TGTGCCAGCAGTTCCAGGGCGCCAGGAAACGGAGCTTTCTTT.

The V gene is TRBV7-6, the J gene TRBJ2-5; D is tentatively TRBD1 or TRBD2 (5 bases each). CDR1 SGHVS and CDR2 FNYEAQ come from the germline V gene. This CDR3 has 16 amino acids. The V gene lost 3 bases and the J gene lost 1 base, with 15 bases spanning the gap. CDR3 nucleotides: TGTGCCAGCAGCTTGGGATACCTGAGGGGCCAAGAGACCCAGTACTTC. It translates to CASSLGYLRGQETQYF. The full variable domain, completed using reference TRBV7-6 and TRBJ2-5, is GAGVSQSPRYKVTKRGQDVALRCDPISGHVSLYWYRQALGQGPEFLTYFNYEAQQDKSGLPNDRFSAERPEGSISTLTIQRTEQRDSAMYRCASSLGYLRGQETQYFGPGTRLLVL.

A single count supports this clone. This sequence joins TRBV5-1 and TRBJ2-5; the D gene could be TRBD1 or TRBD2 (6 bases each). Trimming pared 1 base from V and 5 bases from J, leaving 12 bases between. The CDR3 has 14 residues. Looked up from germline, CDR1 is SGHRS and CDR2 is YFSETQ. The DNA for the CDR3 is TGCGCCAGCAGCTTGCCACAGGGAGGTGAGACCCAGTACTTC. Encoded protein: CASSLPQGGETQYF.

The chain is built from TRBV10-3 and TRBJ2-2; D perhaps matches TRBD1 (7 bases). The CDR3 covers 14 residues. Germline CDR1 is ENHRY and CDR2 is SYGVKD. V was shortened by 10 bases and J by 6 bases, with 18 bases between the two germline ends. CDR3: CATMGQGGSGELFF. DNA for the CDR3: TGTGCCACCATGGGCCAGGGGGGATCCGGGGAGCTGTTTTTT.

In DNA form, the CDR3 reads TGTGCCAGCAGCCTCGGACAGGGGATAGGGGGCTACACCTTC. Translation gives CASSLGQGIGGYTF. The V call is TRBV7-6, the J call TRBJ1-2, with TRBD1 matching over 9 bases. The CDR3 totals 14 residues. The germline gives CDR1 SGHVS, CDR2 FNYEAQ. The junction had 9 bases not matched to a gene; V was cut back by 5 bases and J by 8 bases.

The CDR3 sequence is CASSPGFGLAGDGTDTQYF. The DNA for the CDR3 is TGTGCCAGCTCACCAGGCTTCGGACTAGCGGGAGACGGGACAGATACGCAGTATTTT. The V and J genes are TRBV18 and TRBJ2-3; 13 bases are a match to TRBD2. The CDR3 spans 19 residues. Trimming at V came to 2 bases and at J to 3 bases, leaving 11 bases not matched to a gene. The germline V gene has CDR1 KGHSH and CDR2 LQKENI.

There are a few counts of this clone. The chain has TRBV30 and TRBJ1-4, with unresolved D. The V end was cut by 0 bases, the J end by 7 bases, with 15 bases between. The CDR3 loop spans 15 amino acids. Germline V gives CDR1 GTSNPN, CDR2 SVGIG (reference sequence). CDR3 in amino acids: CAWSVFLGRREKLFF. CDR3 nucleotide sequence: TGTGCCTGGAGTGTGTTTCTAGGGCGACGTGAAAAACTGTTTTTT.

There are a few counts of this clone. The J gene is TRBJ2-5, the V gene TRBV7-8; D possibly corresponds to TRBD2 (5 bases). Between the trimmed V and J ends, which lost 1 base and 5 bases, there was a span of 8 bases. Per the germline V gene, CDR1 is SGHVS and CDR2 is FQNEAQ. The CDR3 runs to 13 residues. This CDR3 is CASSLDRGETQYF. CDR3 coding DNA: TGTGCCAGCAGCTTAGATCGCGGGGAGACCCAGTACTTC. Based on the CDR3 plus reference TRBV7-8 and TRBJ2-5, the full variable domain is GAGVSQSPRYKVAKRGQDVALRCDPISGHVSLFWYQQALGQGPEFLTYFQNEAQLDKSGLPSDRFFAERPEGSVSTLKIQRTQQEDSAVYLCASSLDRGETQYFGPGTRLLVL.

The chain employs TRBV7-9 and TRBJ2-7; 7 bases map to TRBD1. Germline loops: CDR1 SEHNR, CDR2 FQNEAQ (reference sequence). The CDR3 extends over 15 amino acids. V lost 0 bases, J lost 3 bases, and 5 bases stayed unmatched. DNA for the CDR3: TGTGCCAGCAGCTTAGCGGGACAGAGAATCTACGAGCAGTACTTC. Its translation: CASSLAGQRIYEQYF.

V usage is TRBV6-5 and J usage is TRBJ1-1; unclear D gene. The V end lost 7 bases, the J end lost 0 bases, and 12 bases lay between the germline ends. This CDR3 region has 14 residues. From germline, CDR1 is MNHEY and CDR2 SVGAGI. CDR3: CASKVRYMNTEAFF. In nucleotides, the CDR3 is TGTGCCAGCAAAGTGAGGTACATGAACACTGAAGCTTTCTTT.

In its sample, this clone was seen a few times. This rearrangement joins TRBV21-1 to TRBJ2-7; the table's D call, TRBD1, has no DNA check behind it. TRBV21-1 has pseudogene status. The CDR3 is 17 amino acids. The CDR3 here is CASSRVGRDRGHYEQYF. As DNA, the CDR3 is TGTGCCAGCAGCCGAGTAGGCCGGGACAGGGGTCACTACGAGCAGTACTTC.

The chain is built from TRBV6-1 and TRBJ1-1; weak D call: TRBD1 (5 bases). CDR1 and CDR2 from the germline V gene are MNHNS and SASEGT. The V end was cut by 4 bases, the J end by 3 bases, with 12 bases between. The CDR3 spans 14 residues. The CDR3 DNA reads as TGTGCCAGCAGTGGTTCCAGGGCCTACACTGAAGCTTTCTTT. This gives the protein CASSGSRAYTEAFF.

This chain links TRBV5-1 with TRBJ2-5; no definite D call. This CDR3 contains 12 residues. Germline V CDR1 and CDR2: SGHRS, YFSETQ. V was pared by 7 bases and J by 7 bases, with 14 bases between. The CDR3 sequence is CASSSDLGTQYF. CDR3 bases: TGCGCCAGCTCAAGTGATTTAGGGACCCAGTACTTC.

V usage is TRBV6-1 and J usage is TRBJ1-2; D perhaps matches TRBD1 (5 bases). The CDR3 covers 13 residues. V was shortened by 6 bases and J by 5 bases, with 13 bases between the two germline ends. The germline V gene encodes CDR1 MNHNS and CDR2 SASEGT. Here the CDR3 reads CASRETVGYGYTF. The CDR3 bases are TGTGCCAGCAGGGAGACAGTTGGTTATGGCTACACCTTC.

The V call is TRBV2, the J call TRBJ2-7; TRBD1 aligns across 9 bases. Germline-derived CDR1 and CDR2 are SNHLY and FYNNEI. With 7 bases clipped from V and 10 bases from J, the junction kept 11 bases outside the gene matches. The CDR3 extends over 13 amino acids. CDR3 in DNA: TGTGCCAGCACCTTCCGGGACAGGGCGGCCCAGTACTTC. This sequence encodes CASTFRDRAAQYF. The whole variable domain, remainder taken from reference TRBV2 and TRBJ2-7, is EPEVTQTPSHQVTQMGQEVILRCVPISNHLYFYWYRQILGQKVEFLVSFYNNEISEKSEIFDDQFSVERPDGSNFTLKIRSTKLEDSAMYFCASTFRDRAAQYFGPGTRLTVT.

This chain links TRBV4-2 with TRBJ1-1, with D perhaps matching TRBD1 (6 bases). This CDR3 is built from 16 residues. The V end was cut by 0 bases, the J end by 1 base, with 12 bases between. The germline gives CDR1 LGHNA, CDR2 YNFKEQ. This chain's CDR3 is CASSQDAGVGNTEAFF. CDR3 in DNA: TGTGCCAGCAGCCAAGATGCAGGGGTTGGGAACACTGAAGCTTTCTTT.

This clone has a handful of counts. The chain combines TRBV5-1 with TRBJ1-4; D call uncertain. This CDR3 spans 15 amino acids. Germline CDR1 reads SGHRS; CDR2 reads YFSETQ. V lost 4 bases and J lost 3, with 13 bases in between. The CDR3 bases are TGCGCCAGCAGCCTAGAGGCGTTGCCTAATGAAAAACTGTTTTTT. Translated: CASSLEALPNEKLFF.

The V call is TRBV5-1, the J call TRBJ2-5; 12 bases agree with TRBD2. V shed 3 bases, J shed 1 base, and the junction held 7 bases outside the gene matches. Germline V gene lookup returns CDR1 SGHRS and CDR2 YFSETQ. The CDR3 totals 17 residues. Here the CDR3 reads CASSSGLAGYSQETQYF. CDR3 in DNA: TGCGCCAGCAGCTCCGGACTAGCGGGGTACTCCCAAGAGACCCAGTACTTC.

J is TRBJ1-2 and V is TRBV19, with D maybe TRBD1 (6 bases). The V end was cut by 4 bases, the J end by 3 bases, with 24 bases between. Germline V gives CDR1 LNHDA, CDR2 SQIVND (reference sequence). There are 18 residues in the CDR3. The CDR3 sequence: CASSTPSGQFGYYYGYTF. The CDR3 DNA reads as TGTGCCAGTAGTACCCCCTCGGGACAATTCGGGTACTACTATGGCTACACCTTC.